This TCR beta chain came from a study of blood T cell repertoires in COVID-19. Study-level background: The study drew acute and convalescent COVID-19 samples from the United States, Italy and Spain. T cells, B-cell-depleted T cells, or PBMCs provided the cDNA or gDNA that served as material.

Original handling: Amplified reference gene primers provided the basis for estimating nucleated cell counts. Data came from immunoSEQ multiplex PCR; TCRdb stores just in-frame clones and leaves some out. The V and J calls and clone size come from that table; D and trimming were worked out from the DNA. This sample has over 100,000 clones, with more than 75% found just once. The CDR3 length is 13 residues. Germline CDR1 SGHVS, CDR2 FQNEAQ. Trimming cost V 4 bases and J 5 bases, with 9 bases left between them. The V gene is TRBV7-8, the J gene TRBJ2-1, with a tentative D call TRBD1 (6 bases). The sample was peripheral blood. This receptor was identified in a man aged 60-69 years with active or convalescent COVID-19. CDR3: CASSSGTNNEQFF. DNA of the CDR3: TGTGCCAGCAGCTCAGGGACAAACAATGAGCAGTTCTTC.